The clone carrying this T cell receptor beta chain has just a few counts. Antigen unknown. The CDR3 end lies 3 residues beyond the end of the read and is filled in from the germline J gene. Both groups were predominantly of Caucasian heritage. This sample stems from a study of T cell clonality in common variable immunodeficiency. This CDR3 region has 18 residues. The junction had 11 bases not matched to a gene; V was cut back by 5 bases and J by 0 bases. Germline V CDR1 and CDR2: SGHVS, FNYEAQ. Sequencing used immunoSEQ multiplex PCR; TCRdb keeps in-frame clones, though not all of them. The sample presents approximately 30,000 clones, none singletons. General study findings and limits: Compared with healthy controls, CVID subjects showed increased TCRbeta clonality, mostly in about a third. Common variable immunodeficiency TCR beta sequences reportedly had fewer deletions and N-nucleotide insertions.

V and J are TRBV7-6 and TRBJ2-2; TRBD2 matches 8 bases. The TCR originated in a human donor with common variable immunodeficiency. Sample: peripheral blood mononuclear cells. The sequenced CDR3 bases are TGTGCCAGCAGCCCCGGGGGGGGTGGAGCGGCGAACACCGGGGAG. Protein sequence: CASSPGGGGAANTGE. In full, the CDR3 is CASSPGGGGAANTGELFF.